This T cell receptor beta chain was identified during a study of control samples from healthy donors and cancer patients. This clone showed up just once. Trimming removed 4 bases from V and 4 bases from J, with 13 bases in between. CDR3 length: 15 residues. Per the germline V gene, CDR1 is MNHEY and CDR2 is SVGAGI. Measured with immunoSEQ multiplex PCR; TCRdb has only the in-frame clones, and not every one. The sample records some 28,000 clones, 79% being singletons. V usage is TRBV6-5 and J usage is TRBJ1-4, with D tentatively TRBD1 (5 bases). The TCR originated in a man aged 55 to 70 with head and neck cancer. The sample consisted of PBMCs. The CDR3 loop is CASSSRQTFNEKLFF. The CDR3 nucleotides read TGTGCCAGCAGTTCCAGACAGACATTTAATGAAAAACTGTTTTTT.